Presented here are 27 T cell receptor beta chains from one specimen sequenced in a study of neoadjuvant anti-PD-1 for oral cavity cancer. Some clones are missing from TCRdb's copy, which holds only in-frame ones; the method was immunoSEQ multiplex PCR. The top ten hold 4% to 5.5% of the sample, which has tens of thousands of clones, about three quarters seen once. The time point is: after neoadjuvant nivolumab, at surgical resection. This sample comprised PBMCs, obtained after nivolumab (anti-PD-1) treatment. The receptors were sampled from a person between 40 and 80 years old with oral cavity squamous cell carcinoma.

The V call is TRBV7-2, the J call TRBJ1-1, with TRBD1 as a possible D gene (6 bases). Per the germline V gene, CDR1 is SGHTA and CDR2 is FQGNSA. This CDR3 comprises 14 residues. The ends were cut back, 4 bases at V and 4 bases at J, with 13 bases in the middle. The CDR3, as DNA: TGTGCCAGCAGCTCACAGGGATTTGGCACTGAAGCTTTCTTT. Encoded protein: CASSSQGFGTEAFF.

The V gene is TRBV9, the J gene TRBJ2-1; 7 bases are a match to TRBD2. The CDR3 sequence is 16 residues long. The J segment lost 4 bases and the V segment lost 3 bases, leaving 10 bases of the junction unmatched. Germline V gives CDR1 SGDLS, CDR2 YYNGEE. CDR3 sequence: CASSGLPAGAYNEQFF. DNA for the CDR3: TGTGCCAGCAGCGGCCTACCGGCGGGAGCGTACAATGAGCAGTTCTTC.

J is TRBJ2-1 and V is TRBV7-8; perhaps TRBD2 as D (7 bases). The CDR3 totals 14 residues. V lost 2 bases and J 7 bases, leaving 12 bases between the germline ends. Germline values: CDR1 SGHVS, CDR2 FQNEAQ. DNA for the CDR3: TGTGCCAGCAGCTTAATAGGGGGGGCGAATGAGCAGTTCTTC. This gives the protein CASSLIGGANEQFF.

This chain joins TRBV7-7 and TRBJ1-3; weak D call: TRBD1 (5 bases). This CDR3 is 15 amino acids long. Germline V gives CDR1 SSHAT, CDR2 FNYEAQ (reference sequence). Trimming took off 1 base at V and 4 bases at J, with 11 bases between the two ends. The CDR3 DNA reads TGTGCCAGCAGCTTAGATGGGACGGCGGGAAACACCATATATTTT. As protein: CASSLDGTAGNTIYF.

This clone was detected only a few times. The rearrangement joins TRBV30 to TRBJ2-5; no firm D call. CDR1 is GTSNPN, CDR2 SVGIG, per germline (reference sequence). The CDR3 is made up of 13 amino acids. The V gene lost 2 bases and the J gene lost 4 bases, with 11 bases spanning the gap. Written as DNA, the CDR3 is TGTGCCTGGAGTCTGGAGCGCGTAGAGACCCAGTACTTC. It codes for CAWSLERVETQYF.

The rearrangement links TRBV7-9 to TRBJ1-1; 10 nucleotides match TRBD1. V trimming: 4 bases; J trimming: 3 bases; junction bases outside the gene matches: 2. The CDR3 spans 14 residues. Germline V gene sequence: CDR1 SEHNR, CDR2 FQNEAQ (reference sequence). In DNA, the CDR3 is TGTGCCAGCAGCTGGACAGGGGGTGACACTGAAGCTTTCTTT. Its protein is CASSWTGGDTEAFF.

This clone was observed a handful of times. The chain is built from TRBV5-2 and TRBJ2-6. TRBV5-2 is a recognized pseudogene. There are 17 residues in the CDR3. CDR3 sequence: CASNEYGTQSRANVLTF. The CDR3 DNA reads TGTGCCAGCAATGAGTACGGTACACAAAGTCGGGCCAACGTCCTGACTTTC.

The chain joins TRBV6-1 to TRBJ2-5, with 9 bases aligning to TRBD1. V lost 4 bases to trimming and J lost 5 bases; unmatched junction nucleotides: 11. The CDR3 is made up of 16 amino acids. Germline assignment: CDR1 MNHNS and CDR2 SASEGT. The DNA for the CDR3 is TGTGCCAGCAGTGTTCCGACAGGGGGTCGTGAGGAGACCCAGTACTTC. Translated, it gives CASSVPTGGREETQYF.

This sequence joins TRBV5-1 and TRBJ1-2; D is possibly TRBD1 (5 bases). The CDR3 sequence is 15 residues long. Trimming left V 1 base short and J 8 bases short, with 18 bases between. The germline CDR1 and CDR2 sequences are SGHRS and YFSETQ. In DNA, the CDR3 is TGCGCCAGCAGCTTGAGGGACCCCCCAATGGACGGCTACACCTTC. Protein product: CASSLRDPPMDGYTF.

This chain connects TRBV7-9 to TRBJ1-1; possible D gene TRBD1, 6 bases. With 4 bases removed from V and 0 bases from J, the gap between germline ends came to 21 bases. The CDR3 length is 18 residues. CDR1 SEHNR and CDR2 FQNEAQ come from the germline V gene (reference sequence). The CDR3 here is CASSSPATIGGMNTEAFF. The CDR3 nucleotides read TGTGCCAGCAGCTCGCCTGCCACAATCGGGGGCATGAACACTGAAGCTTTCTTT.

This sequence joins TRBV30 and TRBJ2-3, with D hard to call. CDR3 length: 16 residues. V was pared by 1 base and J by 2 bases, with 16 bases between. Germline V lookup: CDR1 GTSNPN, CDR2 SVGIG (reference sequence). Here the CDR3 reads CAWSEGGRLYTDTQYF. CDR3 nucleotide sequence: TGTGCCTGGAGTGAAGGTGGCCGACTTTACACAGATACGCAGTATTTT.

The V gene is TRBV28, the J gene TRBJ1-1; D is uncertain. The CDR3 runs 15 residues. Germline CDR1 MDHEN, CDR2 SYDVKM. V lost 6 bases, J lost 0 bases, and 14 bases lay in between. The CDR3 spells CASSNPKELNTEAFF. Here the CDR3 DNA reads TGTGCCAGCAGCAACCCAAAGGAACTGAACACTGAAGCTTTCTTT.

This CDR3 is CASSLASGHNEQFF. In DNA form, the CDR3 reads TGTGCCAGCAGCTTAGCTAGCGGGCACAATGAGCAGTTCTTC. The rearrangement joins TRBV7-2 to TRBJ2-1, with 7 bases that match TRBD2. The CDR3 consists of 14 residues. Germline V gene data show CDR1 as SGHTA and CDR2 as FQGNSA. V gave up 0 bases and J gave up 5 bases; unmatched junction bases: 1.

The V call is TRBV10-3, the J call TRBJ1-5; 9 bases are shared with TRBD1. Germline trimming cut 0 bases from V and 10 bases from J; bases unmatched to any gene: 7. This CDR3 has 15 amino acids. The germline V gene has CDR1 ENHRY and CDR2 SYGVKD. CDR3 amino acids: CAISESGTGREPQHF. As DNA, the CDR3 is TGTGCCATCAGTGAGTCGGGGACAGGGCGTGAACCCCAGCATTTT.

This clone was seen a few times. The chain recombines TRBV14 with TRBJ1-6; D unclear. V dropped 0 bases and J dropped 5 bases, with 5 bases sitting between them. CDR1 is SGHDN, CDR2 FVKESK, per germline. This CDR3 region has 14 residues. DNA of the CDR3: TGTGCCAGCAGCCAAGACATGGATAATTCACCCCTCCACTTT. Protein product: CASSQDMDNSPLHF. Combining the CDR3 with reference TRBV14 and TRBJ1-6 gives the whole variable domain EAGVTQFPSHSVIEKGQTVTLRCDPISGHDNLYWYRRVMGKEIKFLLHFVKESKQDESGMPNNRFLAERTGGTYSTLKVQPAELEDSGVYFCASSQDMDNSPLHFGNGTRLTVT.

This chain joins TRBV10-2 and TRBJ1-6; D remains unclear. The germline V gene has CDR1 WSHSY and CDR2 SAAADI. Trimming pared 3 bases from V and 7 bases from J, leaving 7 bases between. The CDR3 consists of 13 residues. CDR3 in amino acids: CASSDRPNSPLHF. CDR3 nucleotide sequence: TGCGCCAGCAGTGATAGACCGAATTCACCCCTCCACTTT.

The V call is TRBV10-2, the J call TRBJ1-1; weak D call: TRBD1 (6 bases). Trimming stripped 7 bases from V and 1 base from J, with 10 bases between. The germline gives CDR1 WSHSY, CDR2 SAAADI. The CDR3 is 13 residues long. The CDR3 reads CASKIQGNTEAFF. CDR3 coding DNA: TGCGCCAGCAAGATACAGGGGAACACTGAAGCTTTCTTT.

The chain employs TRBV6-1 and TRBJ1-2; D remains ambiguous. The CDR3 is 13 residues long. Trimming left V 5 bases short and J 4 bases short, with 11 bases between. Per germline, CDR1 MNHNS and CDR2 SASEGT. CDR3 loop: CASSLERLYGYTF. The CDR3 coding sequence is TGTGCCAGCAGTCTTGAAAGGCTCTATGGCTACACCTTC.

This chain links TRBV21-1 with TRBJ1-2. TRBV21-1 is deemed a pseudogene. The CDR3 covers 14 residues. CDR3: CASSKGKGRMSYTF. CDR3 DNA sequence: TGTGCCAGCAGCAAAGGTAAAGGGAGGATGAGCTACACCTTC.

This clone was found once. CDR3 coding DNA: TGTGCCAGCAGCCTTAACCGGCAGGGCTCCACAGATACGCAGTATTTT. Encoded protein: CASSLNRQGSTDTQYF. The chain is built from TRBV4-2 and TRBJ2-3; the D gene is possibly TRBD1 (5 bases). The CDR3 spans 16 residues. The V end was cut by 4 bases, the J end by 2 bases, with 16 bases between. CDR1 and CDR2 (germline): LGHNA, YNFKEQ.

The rearrangement uses TRBV6-1 and TRBJ1-4; 7 bases line up with TRBD1. CDR3 size: 16 residues. Per germline, CDR1 MNHNS and CDR2 SASEGT. The V and J ends lost 2 bases and 13 bases, in that order; junction bases with no gene match: 16. The CDR3 coding sequence is TGTGCCAGCAGTGAAATATACAGGGGCCCCGACCGGTTACTGTTTTTT. Translation gives CASSEIYRGPDRLLFF.

V is TRBV21-1 and J is TRBJ2-2; TRBD1, as called in the table, went unchecked against the DNA. TRBV21-1 has pseudogene status. The CDR3 has 14 residues. CDR3 region: CASRNRGNTGELFF. The DNA for the CDR3 is TGTGCCAGCAGGAACAGGGGGAACACCGGGGAGCTGTTTTTT.

The V gene is TRBV29-1, the J gene TRBJ1-3, with TRBD1 matching over 8 bases. Germline CDR1 and CDR2: SQVTM and ANQGSEA. CDR3 length equals 14 residues. Trimming at V came to 2 bases and at J to 4 bases, leaving 4 bases not matched to a gene. The CDR3 DNA reads as TGCAGCGTTGAAACAGGGGGGATAGGAAACACCATATATTTT. As protein: CSVETGGIGNTIYF.

This clone showed up just once. V gene TRBV27 combines with J gene TRBJ1-5; TRBD1 agrees at 9 bases. Germline lookup yields CDR1 MNHEY and CDR2 SMNVEV (reference sequence). This CDR3 has 14 residues. J gave up 5 bases and V 3 bases, and 2 bases lay outside the gene matches. The CDR3 loop is CASSLGQGYQPQHF. The DNA of the CDR3 is TGTGCCAGCAGTTTGGGACAGGGTTATCAGCCCCAGCATTTT.

The rearrangement joins TRBV6-1 to TRBJ2-2; unclear D gene. V dropped 6 bases and J dropped 0 bases, with 11 bases sitting between them. CDR1 MNHNS and CDR2 SASEGT come from the germline V gene. The CDR3 covers 15 residues. The CDR3 DNA reads TGTGCCAGCAGATCAGATACAGCGAACACCGGGGAGCTGTTTTTT. The encoded protein is CASRSDTANTGELFF.

The rearrangement links TRBV7-9 to TRBJ2-1; 7 bases map to TRBD1. The CDR3 has 17 amino acids. The ends lost 2 bases at V and 5 bases at J; junction bases unmatched: 12. Germline values: CDR1 SEHNR, CDR2 FQNEAQ (reference sequence). CDR3 residues: CASSLQTPGQYHNEQFF. As DNA, the CDR3 is TGTGCCAGCAGCTTACAGACACCGGGACAGTACCACAATGAGCAGTTCTTC.

CDR3: CSVVYRGRPKNIQYF. The CDR3 DNA is TGCAGCGTTGTTTACCGGGGGCGCCCCAAAAACATTCAGTACTTC. The rearrangement uses TRBV29-1 and TRBJ2-4; either TRBD1 or TRBD2 may fit D (6 bases each). Germline V gives CDR1 SQVTM, CDR2 ANQGSEA. Trimming stripped 4 bases from V and 2 bases from J, with 15 bases between. The CDR3 runs 15 residues.